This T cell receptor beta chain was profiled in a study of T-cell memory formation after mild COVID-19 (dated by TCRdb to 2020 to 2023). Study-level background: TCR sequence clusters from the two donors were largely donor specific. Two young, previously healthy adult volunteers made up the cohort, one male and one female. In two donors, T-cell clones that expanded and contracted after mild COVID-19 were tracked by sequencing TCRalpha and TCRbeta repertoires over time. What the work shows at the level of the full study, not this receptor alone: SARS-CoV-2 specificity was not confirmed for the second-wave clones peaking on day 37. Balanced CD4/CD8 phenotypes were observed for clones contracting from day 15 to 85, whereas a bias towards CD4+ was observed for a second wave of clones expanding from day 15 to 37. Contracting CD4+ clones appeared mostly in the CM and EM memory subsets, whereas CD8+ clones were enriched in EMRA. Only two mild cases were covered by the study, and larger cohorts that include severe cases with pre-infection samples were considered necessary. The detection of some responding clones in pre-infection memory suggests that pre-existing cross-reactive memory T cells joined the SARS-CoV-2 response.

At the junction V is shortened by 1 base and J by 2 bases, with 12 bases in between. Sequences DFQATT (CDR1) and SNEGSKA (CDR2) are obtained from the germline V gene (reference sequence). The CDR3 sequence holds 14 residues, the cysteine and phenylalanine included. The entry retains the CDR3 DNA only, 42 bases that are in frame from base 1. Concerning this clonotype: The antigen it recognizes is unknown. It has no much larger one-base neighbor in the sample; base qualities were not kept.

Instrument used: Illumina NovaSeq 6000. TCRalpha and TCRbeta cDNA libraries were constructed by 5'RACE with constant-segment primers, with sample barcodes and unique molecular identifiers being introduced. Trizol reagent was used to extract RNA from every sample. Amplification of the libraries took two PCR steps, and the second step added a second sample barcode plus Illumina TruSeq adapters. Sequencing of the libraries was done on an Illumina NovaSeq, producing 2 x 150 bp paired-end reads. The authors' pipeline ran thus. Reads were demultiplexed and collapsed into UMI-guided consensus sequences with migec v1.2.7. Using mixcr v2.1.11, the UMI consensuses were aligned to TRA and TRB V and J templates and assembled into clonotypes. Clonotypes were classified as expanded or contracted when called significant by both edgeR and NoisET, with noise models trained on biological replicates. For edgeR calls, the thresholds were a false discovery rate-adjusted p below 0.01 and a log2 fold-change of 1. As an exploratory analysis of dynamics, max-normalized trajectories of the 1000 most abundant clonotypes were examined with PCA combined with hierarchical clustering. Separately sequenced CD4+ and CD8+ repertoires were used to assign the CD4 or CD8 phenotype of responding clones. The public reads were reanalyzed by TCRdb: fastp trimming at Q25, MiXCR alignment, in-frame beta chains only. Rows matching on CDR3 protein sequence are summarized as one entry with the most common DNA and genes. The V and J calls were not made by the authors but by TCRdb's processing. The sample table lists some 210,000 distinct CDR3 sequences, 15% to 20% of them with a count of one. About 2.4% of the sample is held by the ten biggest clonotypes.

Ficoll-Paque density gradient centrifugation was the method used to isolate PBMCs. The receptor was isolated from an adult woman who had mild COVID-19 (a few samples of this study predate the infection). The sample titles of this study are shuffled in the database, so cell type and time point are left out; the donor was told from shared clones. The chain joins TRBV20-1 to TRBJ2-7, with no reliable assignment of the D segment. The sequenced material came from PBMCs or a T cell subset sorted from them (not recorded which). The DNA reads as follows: TGCAGTGCTAGAGTCGGTGCAGTCACCTACGAGCAGTACTTC. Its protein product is CSARVGAVTYEQYF.